Included here is one T cell receptor (beta chain) sequence, with context. CDR1 and CDR2 from the germline V gene are LNHDA and SQIVND (reference sequence). There are 13 residues in the CDR3. J lost 14 bases, V lost 5 bases, and 10 bases had no gene match. TCRdb keeps only in-frame clones here, not all; method: immunoSEQ multiplex PCR. The table has 200,000 to 250,000 clones, around 83% seen once; the top ten hold about a tenth. The data were obtained in a study of blood T cell repertoires in COVID-19. Study-level background: T cells, B-cell-depleted T cells, or PBMCs provided the cDNA or gDNA that served as material.

The chain uses TRBV19 and TRBJ2-1, with 9 bases fitting TRBD2. Sequenced input: peripheral blood. The receptor was isolated from a woman between 45 and 65 years old with COVID-19, enrolled during active disease. This CDR3 is CASSQGSGGGEFF. The CDR3 bases are TGTGCCAGTAGTCAAGGTAGCGGGGGAGGGGAGTTCTTC.